The rows below give T cell receptor beta chains drawn from one sample of a study of T cell repertoires in cytomegalovirus infection. MiXCR, applied by TCRdb to the reads, yields one record per CDR3 protein. The sample carries about 570,000 distinct CDR3 sequences, 40% recorded once. For these TCRs, the target antigens are not known. The source material was cultured PBMCs, sampled from culture after CMV antigen stimulation. These receptors all stem from a human donor in good health (CMV status not recorded). Some clones in this sample may be carry-over from other donors' samples. Both conserved end residues are part of each CDR3. Fields, in order: CDR3 length, V gene, CDR3 protein.

>17|TRBV6-2/TRBV6-3
CASRPLFLAGGRNEQFF
>12|TRBV2
CASSELRSPLHF
>14|TRBV19
CASSRQPNTGELFF
>12|TRBV28
CASSRAGGPQHF
>10|TRBV7-9
CASSPDKLFF
>14|TRBV15
CATSRVGTGTEAFF
>12|TRBV14
CASSQFGETQYF
>15|TRBV6-6
CASRGTSGYQETQYF
>15|TRBV7-8
CASSPKSAGQETQYF
>15|TRBV14
CASSPPHQETYEQYF
>12|TRBV6-2/TRBV6-3
CASTDNSYEQYF
>12|TRBV7-9
CASSRVRQPQHF
>17|TRBV19
CAGYLTEGAFIPRELFF
>15|TRBV7-2
CASSLESGGGQPQHF
>15|TRBV5-4
CASSPRGPLTDTQYF
>14|TRBV10-3
CAISKTGLGDTQYF
>14|TRBV12-3/TRBV12-4
CASSFLGEQDTQYF
>15|TRBV4-3
CASSHTTGGVYGYTF
>15|TRBV7-2
CASSLQGPTGSPQHF
>13|TRBV6-2/TRBV6-3
CASRTGQSQPQHF
>16|TRBV5-1
CASSLQGAGVNTEAFF
>15|TRBV12-3/TRBV12-4
CASSLVLAGLGEQYF
>15|TRBV7-2
CASSLSPTGIYGYTF
>15|TRBV7-2
CASSLVGGETGELFF
>15|TRBV25-1
CASSELRSLGNTIYF
>16|TRBV7-2
CASSIRTSRYTGELFF
>13|TRBV7-2
CASSFGSGNEQYF
>14|TRBV11-2
CASSLAGYNEKLFF
>14|TRBV7-8
CASSIVRGTDEQFF
>15|TRBV7-9
CASTQGDRAHTEAFF
>16|TRBV10-3
CAISGAVAVGTDTQYF
>14|TRBV7-2
CASTEAAGEETQYF
>15|TRBV19
CASSSRQRHNQPQHF
>12|TRBV7-3
CASSHPPAVMDF
>15|TRBV7-6
CASSLGQGLNNEQFF
>15|TRBV7-6
CASSLDETDSYEQYF
>12|TRBV6-1
CAAAGSTDTQYF
>17|TRBV6-5
CASSSRTQQGGNTEAFF